What follows are 19 T cell receptor beta chains derived from one specimen sequenced in a study of blood T cell repertoires in COVID-19. Some clones are missing from TCRdb's copy, which holds only in-frame ones; the method was immunoSEQ multiplex PCR. The profile covers 140,000 or so clones, with 79% appearing a single time and less than 5% taken by the ten largest. Source material: peripheral blood. These receptor sequences come from a woman in her seventies with COVID-19, enrolled during active disease.

The chain is built from TRBV6-2 or TRBV6-3 and TRBJ2-7, with a tentative D call TRBD1 (7 bases). Trimming pared 2 bases from V and 6 bases from J, leaving 17 bases between. This CDR3 region has 15 residues. The germline V gene has CDR1 MNHEY and CDR2 SVGEGT. Here the CDR3 DNA reads TGTGCCAGCAGTTACGTAGGCGGGACAGCGGGCGAGCAGTACTTC. Amino acid sequence: CASSYVGGTAGEQYF.

The count of this clone is one. CDR3 in amino acids: CASSLSGPSYGYTF. CDR3 DNA: TGTGCCAGCAGTTTATCGGGCCCATCGTATGGCTACACCTTC. The rearrangement links TRBV27 to TRBJ1-2, with D uncertain. Between the trimmed V and J ends, which lost 0 bases and 5 bases, there was a span of 10 bases. From germline, CDR1 is MNHEY and CDR2 SMNVEV (reference sequence). CDR3 size: 14 residues.

The chain uses TRBV20-1 and TRBJ1-1; D gene ambiguous. The CDR3 spans 11 residues. CDR1 is DFQATT and CDR2 is SNEGSKA in the germline V gene (reference sequence). V was clipped by 0 bases and J by 4 bases, with 3 bases between them. The CDR3 reads CSAREATEAFF. Here the CDR3 DNA reads TGCAGTGCTAGAGAGGCCACTGAAGCTTTCTTT.

The chain combines TRBV11-3 with TRBJ1-1; maybe TRBD1 (5 bases). The V end lost 5 bases, the J end lost 5 bases, and 12 bases lay between the germline ends. Germline CDR1 SGHNT, CDR2 YENEEA. The CDR3 is 13 amino acids. Here the CDR3 DNA reads TGTGCCAGCAGCACCGGGAGGGGAACTGAAGCTTTCTTT. Protein sequence: CASSTGRGTEAFF. Full variable domain (remainder filled in from reference TRBV11-3 and TRBJ1-1): EAGVVQSPRYKIIEKKQPVAFWCNPISGHNTLYWYLQNLGQGPELLIRYENEEAVDDSQLPKDRFSAERLKGVDSTLKIQPAELGDSAVYLCASSTGRGTEAFFGQGTRLTVV.

The chain employs TRBV13 and TRBJ2-1; D is uncertain. The CDR3 sequence is 14 residues long. Between the trimmed V and J ends, which lost 6 bases and 6 bases, there was a span of 15 bases. Germline V gene sequence: CDR1 PRHDT, CDR2 FYEKMQ (reference sequence). The CDR3 reads CASRVRIGVNEQFF. In nucleotides, the CDR3 is TGTGCCAGCAGGGTGAGGATTGGTGTCAATGAGCAGTTCTTC.

The chain is built from TRBV5-1 and TRBJ2-5; 9 nucleotides align to TRBD1. Per the germline V gene, CDR1 is SGHRS and CDR2 is YFSETQ. The CDR3 runs to 14 residues. V lost 2 bases, J lost 2 bases, and 1 base stayed unmatched. The CDR3 region has the DNA TGCGCCAGCAGCTTACAGGGGGCTCAAGAGACCCAGTACTTC. Protein product: CASSLQGAQETQYF.

The V and J genes are TRBV5-1 and TRBJ2-1; D possibly corresponds to TRBD1 (5 bases). This CDR3 has 13 residues. Germline V gene lookup returns CDR1 SGHRS and CDR2 YFSETQ. Trimming took 5 bases from V and 5 from J, leaving 11 bases between them. For the CDR3, the DNA is TGCGCCAGCAGAAGGGGTTCAAACAATGAGCAGTTCTTC. Its translation is CASRRGSNNEQFF.

This sequence joins TRBV28 and TRBJ2-1; 8 bases map to TRBD2. CDR1 and CDR2 from the germline V gene are MDHEN and SYDVKM. The J segment lost 0 bases and the V segment lost 5 bases, leaving 6 bases of the junction unmatched. This CDR3 is 16 amino acids long. The DNA for the CDR3 is TGTGCCAGCAGTCCCCAGCGGGGGCCCTCCTACAATGAGCAGTTCTTC. This encodes CASSPQRGPSYNEQFF.

The chain carries TRBV5-6 and TRBJ1-2, with a tentative D call TRBD1 (5 bases). This CDR3 contains 13 residues. CDR1 and CDR2 (germline): SGHDT, YYEEEE. The germline V and J ends were trimmed by 4 bases and 7 bases, with 14 bases remaining between them. The CDR3 DNA reads as TGTGCCAGCAGCCGCAGGGAGGGTTTTGGCTACACCTTC. Translation: CASSRREGFGYTF.

The chain employs TRBV5-8 and TRBJ2-4, with unresolved D. CDR1 is SGHTS, CDR2 YDEGEE, per germline. With 3 bases removed from V and 0 bases from J, the gap between germline ends came to 13 bases. The CDR3 length is 16 residues. In nucleotides, the CDR3 is TGTGCCAGCAGCTCGATCTCTACTATAGCCAAAAACATTCAGTACTTC. Translating it yields CASSSISTIAKNIQYF.

CDR3 sequence reads: CASSQIGGYGYTF. DNA for the CDR3: TGTGCCAGTAGCCAGATAGGGGGCTATGGCTACACCTTC. The chain recombines TRBV19 with TRBJ1-2, with D perhaps TRBD1 (6 bases). Germline CDR1 reads LNHDA; CDR2 reads SQIVND (reference sequence). CDR3 size: 13 residues. Trimming left V 6 bases short and J 4 bases short, with 12 bases between.

This clone has just a few counts. The V and J genes are TRBV28 and TRBJ2-1; 15 nucleotides align to TRBD2. V lost 5 bases to trimming and J lost 9 bases; unmatched junction nucleotides: 5. The CDR3 contains 15 residues. CDR1 and CDR2 (germline): MDHEN, SYDVKM. CDR3 DNA: TGTGCCAGCAGTCCCGGACTAGCGGGGGGGCCTGAGCAGTTCTTC. Translated, it gives CASSPGLAGGPEQFF.

The rearrangement links TRBV6-5 to TRBJ1-6, with a weak D call TRBD1 (6 bases). CDR1 is MNHEY, CDR2 SVGAGI, per germline. The CDR3 spans 14 residues. The V end lost 4 bases, the J end lost 7 bases, and 11 bases lay between the germline ends. DNA for the CDR3: TGTGCCAGCAGTTCTACAGGGAAGAATTCACCCCTCCACTTT. It encodes CASSSTGKNSPLHF.

V and J are TRBV7-9 and TRBJ2-5, with 8 bases fitting TRBD1. CDR1 and CDR2 from the germline V gene are SEHNR and FQNEAQ (reference sequence). The CDR3 is 14 residues long. Germline trimming cut 5 bases from V and 5 bases from J; bases unmatched to any gene: 7. For the CDR3, the DNA is TGTGCCAGCAGCCGCGATACAGGGGGGGAGACCCAGTACTTC. Encoded protein: CASSRDTGGETQYF.

CDR3 coding DNA: TGTGCCAGCAGTCCCCATCGTGGGGCGGGGGAGAATGAGCAGTTCTTC. Its translation is CASSPHRGAGENEQFF. The chain is built from TRBV6-2 or TRBV6-3 and TRBJ2-1; 7 nucleotides match TRBD2. V shed 5 bases and J 7 bases; nucleotides not matched to a gene: 14. Germline lookup yields CDR1 MNHEY and CDR2 SVGEGT. The CDR3 totals 16 residues.

This clone was detected only once. The rearrangement uses TRBV7-3 and TRBJ2-3; weak D call: TRBD2 (6 bases). Trimming took 5 bases from V and 0 from J, leaving 12 bases between them. In germline, CDR1 is SGHTA, CDR2 FQGTGA. The CDR3 runs 15 residues. The CDR3 DNA reads TGTGCCAGCAGCCCCGGAGGGACTAGCACAGATACGCAGTATTTT. It is translated as CASSPGGTSTDTQYF.

The table lists this clone with a few counts. V and J are TRBV3-1 (or the pseudogene TRBV3-2) and TRBJ1-6; the D is unclear. This CDR3 is 13 amino acids long. Per germline, CDR1 LGHDT and CDR2 YNNKEL (reference sequence). The germline V and J ends were trimmed by 0 bases and 8 bases, with 5 bases remaining between them. CDR3 in amino acids: CASSQERDSPLHF. CDR3 DNA sequence: TGTGCCAGCAGCCAAGAGAGGGATTCACCCCTCCACTTT.

There are a few counts of this clone. The J gene is TRBJ1-3, the V gene TRBV7-2; D gene ambiguous. This CDR3 contains 16 residues. Germline V CDR1 and CDR2: SGHTA, FQGNSA. Trimming cost V 1 base and J 2 bases, with 12 bases left between them. CDR3 bases: TGTGCCAGCAGCTTAGAACGCAGGAAGGCTGGAAACACCATATATTTT. Translating gives CASSLERRKAGNTIYF.

This clone turned up a few times. J is TRBJ1-5 and V is TRBV5-1; 9 bases are shared with TRBD1. Germline trimming cut 4 bases from V and 0 bases from J; bases unmatched to any gene: 2. The CDR3 runs to 15 residues. The germline CDR1 and CDR2 sequences are SGHRS and YFSETQ. CDR3 residues: CASSVGQGSNQPQHF. DNA of the CDR3: TGCGCCAGCAGCGTGGGACAGGGTAGCAATCAGCCCCAGCATTTT.